Following are 11 T cell receptor beta chains from one sample sequenced in a study of T-cell memory formation after mild COVID-19 (dated by TCRdb to 2020 to 2023). Library construction relied on 5' RACE. The instrument given in TCRdb is Illumina NovaSeq 6000. The raw public data were reprocessed by TCRdb itself: fastp quality trimming at Q25, MiXCR clonotype calling, in-frame beta chains only. Each CDR3 protein gets just one entry, which takes the most common genes and DNA from the rows behind it. The sample profile shows roughly 220,000 distinct CDR3 sequences; approximately 10% of them were found once. Around 3.3% of the sample belongs to the ten largest clones. The sequencing sample was made of PBMCs or a T cell subset sorted from them (not recorded which). These receptors were collected from a man aged 18 to 29 who had mild COVID-19 (a few samples of this study predate the infection). The sample titles of this study are shuffled in the database, so cell type and time point are left out; the donor was told from shared clones.

The chain combines TRBV7-9 with TRBJ2-3, with 8 positions matching TRBD2. CDR1 is SEHNR, CDR2 FQNEAQ, per germline (reference sequence). The CDR3 has 14 residues. The trim removed 5 bases at V and 6 bases at J, leaving 7 bases unmatched. CDR3 in amino acids: CASSPSGGLDTQYF. The CDR3 DNA sequence: TGTGCCAGCAGCCCCAGCGGGGGCTTGGATACGCAGTATTTT.

The chain carries TRBV2 and TRBJ2-1, with 9 bases lining up with TRBD2. V was pared by 8 bases and J by 9 bases, with 14 bases of the junction left unmatched. This CDR3 has 15 amino acids. Germline CDR1 and CDR2: SNHLY and FYNNEI. The CDR3: CASVGFAGGPSEQFF. The CDR3 DNA reads TGTGCCAGCGTGGGCTTCGCGGGGGGGCCGAGTGAGCAGTTCTTC.

The chain links TRBV6-5 to TRBJ2-7; 9 bases align to TRBD1. Germline CDR1 and CDR2: MNHEY and SVGAGI. The CDR3 spans 14 residues. V lost 0 bases to trimming and J lost 4 bases; unmatched junction nucleotides: 1. CDR3 loop: CASSYSTGGYEQYF. CDR3 coding DNA: TGTGCCAGCAGTTACTCGACAGGGGGATACGAGCAGTACTTC.

In its sample, this clonotype was seen many times. CDR3 residues: CASSSGTSNSEQYV. The CDR3 DNA reads TGCGCCAGCAGCTCCGGGACTAGCAATAGCGAGCAGTACGTC. The V gene is TRBV5-1, the J gene TRBJ2-7; 9 positions match TRBD2. The ends lost 3 bases at V and 6 bases at J; junction bases unmatched: 7. Germline CDR1 SGHRS, CDR2 YFSETQ. This CDR3 has 14 residues.

V and J are TRBV27 and TRBJ1-4; D is unclear. CDR3 length: 13 residues. Germline V gene lookup returns CDR1 MNHEY and CDR2 SMNVEV (reference sequence). The V end lost 6 bases, the J end lost 7 bases, and 12 bases lay between the germline ends. The CDR3 sequence: CASRQMAVEKLFF. In DNA form, the CDR3 reads TGTGCCAGCAGACAGATGGCGGTTGAAAAACTGTTTTTT.

Only a few counts were recorded for this clonotype. This rearrangement joins TRBV29-1 to TRBJ1-1; D not certain. Looked up from germline, CDR1 is SQVTM and CDR2 is ANQGSEA. This CDR3 is built from 12 residues. V was shortened by 4 bases and J by 2 bases, with 8 bases between the two germline ends. The CDR3 protein is CSVAFPNTEAFF. The CDR3 bases are TGCAGCGTTGCGTTCCCCAACACTGAAGCTTTCTTT.

V is TRBV5-1 and J is TRBJ2-7; D is tentatively TRBD1 or TRBD2 (5 bases each). Germline CDR1 SGHRS, CDR2 YFSETQ. This CDR3 has 15 amino acids. The ends were cut back, 3 bases at V and 1 base at J, with 14 bases in the middle. The CDR3 loop reads CASSSAGTGSYEQYF. In DNA form, the CDR3 reads TGCGCCAGCAGCTCGGCCGGGACGGGTTCCTACGAGCAGTACTTC. The full variable domain, with the rest looked up from reference TRBV5-1 and TRBJ2-7, is KAGVTQTPRYLIKTRGQQVTLSCSPISGHRSVSWYQQTPGQGLQFLFEYFSETQRNKGNFPGRFSGRQFSNSRSEMNVSTLELGDSALYLCASSSAGTGSYEQYFGPGTRLTVT.

On this clonotype itself: This could be a read error, since a much larger clone is one nucleotide away. This chain joins TRBV12-3 or TRBV12-4 and TRBJ1-2, with D hard to call. The CDR3 extends over 15 amino acids. The V gene lost 3 bases and the J gene lost 4 bases, with 15 bases spanning the gap. Written as DNA, the CDR3 is TGTGCCAGCAGTTTCCGGGAAAGGCCGAGCTATGGCTACACCTTC. This translates into CASSFRERPSYGYTF.

This clonotype was counted between two and nine times. The chain joins TRBV12-3 or TRBV12-4 to TRBJ2-1; D remains ambiguous. This CDR3 has 15 amino acids. V lost 1 base and J 9 bases, leaving 16 bases between the germline ends. CDR3 nucleotides: TGTGCCAGCAGTTTAGGAGGTACGGTTGTGGGTGAGCAGTTCTTC. This codes for CASSLGGTVVGEQFF.

This chain joins TRBV5-5 and TRBJ2-7; 9 bases align to TRBD1. The CDR3 sequence is 16 residues long. Germline CDR1 SGHKS, CDR2 YYEKEE (reference sequence). Trimming took 6 bases from V and 1 from J; bases not matched to a gene: 11. DNA for the CDR3: TGTGCCAGCACCCCGCCACAGGGGGCAGAGTCCTACGAGCAGTACGTC. It is translated as CASTPPQGAESYEQYV.

This clonotype has just a few counts. The chain has TRBV7-3 and TRBJ2-7; 10 bases agree with TRBD1. CDR3 length equals 16 residues. The ends lost 0 bases at V and 3 bases at J; junction bases unmatched: 5. Per germline, CDR1 SGHTA and CDR2 FQGTGA. The CDR3 DNA sequence: TGTGCCAGCAGCTTAACCCCGACAGGGGGCAACTACGAGCAGTACTTC. It yields the protein CASSLTPTGGNYEQYF.